The present entry profiles one T cell receptor (beta chain) with its context. Its matching antigen is unknown. TCRdb keeps only in-frame clones here, not all; method: immunoSEQ multiplex PCR. The table has 130,000 to 150,000 clones, 80% to 85% seen once; the top ten hold over 4%. CDR1 and CDR2 from the germline V gene are LGHNT and FRNRAP. The CDR3 is 14 amino acids. V shed 8 bases and J shed 0 bases, with 14 bases lying between them. This sample stems from a study of T cell responses to AZD1222 COVID-19 vaccine. Study results and limitations: No day 14 peak samples; only post-peak repertoires were characterized. Spike-specific TCR depth and breadth grew after two AZD1222 doses.

This chain joins TRBV12-5 and TRBJ2-7; possibly TRBD2 for D (7 bases). Specimen: peripheral blood, collected on day 0 of MenACWY control vaccination. The source of this sequence is an adult in good health. CDR3 residues: CASSKGGGSYEQYF. Here the CDR3 DNA reads TGTGCTAGTTCCAAGGGGGGGGGCTCCTACGAGCAGTACTTC. The full variable domain, completed using reference TRBV12-5 and TRBJ2-7, is DARVTQTPRHKVTEMGQEVTMRCQPILGHNTVFWYRQTMMQGLELLAYFRNRAPLDDSGMPKDRFSAEMPDATLATLKIQPSEPRDSAVYFCASSKGGGSYEQYFGPGTRLTVT.